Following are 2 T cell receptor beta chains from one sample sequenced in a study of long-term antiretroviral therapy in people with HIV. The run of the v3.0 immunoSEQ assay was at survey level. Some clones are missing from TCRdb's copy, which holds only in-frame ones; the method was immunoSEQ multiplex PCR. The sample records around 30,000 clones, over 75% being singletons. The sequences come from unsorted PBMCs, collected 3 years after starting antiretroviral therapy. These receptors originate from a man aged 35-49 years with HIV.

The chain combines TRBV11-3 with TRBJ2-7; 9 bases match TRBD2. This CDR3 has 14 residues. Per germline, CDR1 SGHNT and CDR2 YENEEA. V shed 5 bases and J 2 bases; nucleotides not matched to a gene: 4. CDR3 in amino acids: CASSLLAGPYEQYF. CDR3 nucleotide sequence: TGTGCCAGCAGCCTACTAGCGGGCCCCTACGAGCAGTACTTC.

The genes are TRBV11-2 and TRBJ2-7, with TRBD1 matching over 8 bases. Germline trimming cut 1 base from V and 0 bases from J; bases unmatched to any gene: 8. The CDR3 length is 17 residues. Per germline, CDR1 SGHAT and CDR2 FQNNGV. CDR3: CASSLARQGRSSYEQYF. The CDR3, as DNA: TGTGCCAGCAGCTTAGCCCGACAGGGGAGAAGCTCCTACGAGCAGTACTTC.